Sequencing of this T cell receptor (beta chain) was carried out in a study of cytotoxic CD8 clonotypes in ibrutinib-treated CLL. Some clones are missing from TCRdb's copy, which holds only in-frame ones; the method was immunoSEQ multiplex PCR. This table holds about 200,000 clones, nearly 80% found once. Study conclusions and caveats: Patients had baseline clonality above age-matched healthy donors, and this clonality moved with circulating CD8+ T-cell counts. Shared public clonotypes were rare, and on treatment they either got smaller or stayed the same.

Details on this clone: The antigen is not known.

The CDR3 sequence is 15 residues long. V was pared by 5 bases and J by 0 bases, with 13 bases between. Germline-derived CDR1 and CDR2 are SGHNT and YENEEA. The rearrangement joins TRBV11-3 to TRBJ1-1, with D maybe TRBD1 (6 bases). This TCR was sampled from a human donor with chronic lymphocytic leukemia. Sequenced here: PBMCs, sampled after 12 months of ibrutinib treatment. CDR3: CASSEGGGMNTEAFF. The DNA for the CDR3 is TGTGCCAGCAGCGAAGGAGGGGGGATGAACACTGAAGCTTTCTTT.